This T cell receptor beta chain was identified during a study of T-cell reconstitution after alpha-beta-depleted transplantation in children. Germline-derived CDR1 and CDR2 are MNHNY and SVGAGI (reference sequence). Trimming removed 7 bases at V and 1 base at J, with 7 bases between. CDR3 size: 12 residues. Library preparation (for TCRbeta) was performed with unique molecular identifiers. TCRdb reanalysed the PCR reads using MiXCR and keeps one entry per CDR3 protein. The sample has nearly 400,000 distinct CDR3 sequences; over 20% are singletons. This clonotype has a count of ten or more. This chain connects TRBV6-6 to TRBJ1-1; D not certain. The origin of this receptor is a human donor who donated a stem cell graft to a child with acute myeloid leukemia. Specimen: PBMCs from the stem cell graft donor, collected from the stem cell graft. The CDR3 sequence: CASKLRNTEAFF. The CDR3 nucleotides are TGTGCCAGCAAACTGCGGAACACTGAAGCTTTCTTT.